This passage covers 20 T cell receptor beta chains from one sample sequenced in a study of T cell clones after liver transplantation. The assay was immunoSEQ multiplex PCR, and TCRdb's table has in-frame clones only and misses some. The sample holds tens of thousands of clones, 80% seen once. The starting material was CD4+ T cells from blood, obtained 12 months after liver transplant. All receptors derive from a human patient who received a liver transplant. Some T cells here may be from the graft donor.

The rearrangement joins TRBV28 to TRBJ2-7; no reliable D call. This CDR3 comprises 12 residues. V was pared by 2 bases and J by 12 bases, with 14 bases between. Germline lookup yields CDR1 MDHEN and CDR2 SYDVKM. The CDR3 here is CASSLGPALPYF. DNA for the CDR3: TGTGCCAGCAGTTTAGGGCCGGCTCTTCCGTACTTC.

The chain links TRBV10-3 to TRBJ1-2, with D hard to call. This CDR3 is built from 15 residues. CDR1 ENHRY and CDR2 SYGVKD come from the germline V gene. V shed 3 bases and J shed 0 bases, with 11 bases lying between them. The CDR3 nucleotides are TGTGCCATCAGTGATTTTCAGCATACTAACTATGGCTACACCTTC. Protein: CAISDFQHTNYGYTF.

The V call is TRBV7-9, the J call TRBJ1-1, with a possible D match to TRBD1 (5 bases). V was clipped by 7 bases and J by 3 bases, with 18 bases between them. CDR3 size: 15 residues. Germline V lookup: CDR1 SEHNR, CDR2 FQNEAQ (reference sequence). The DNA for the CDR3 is TGTGCCAGCAATCTCCCGGGACCCGGGGACACTGAAGCTTTCTTT. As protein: CASNLPGPGDTEAFF.

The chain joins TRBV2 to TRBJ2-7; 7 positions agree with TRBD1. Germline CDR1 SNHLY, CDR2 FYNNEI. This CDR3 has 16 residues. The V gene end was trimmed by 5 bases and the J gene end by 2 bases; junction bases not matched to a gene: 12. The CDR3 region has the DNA TGTGCCAGCAGTCCGGTATCAGGGGGTCCCACCTACGAGCAGTACTTC. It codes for CASSPVSGGPTYEQYF.

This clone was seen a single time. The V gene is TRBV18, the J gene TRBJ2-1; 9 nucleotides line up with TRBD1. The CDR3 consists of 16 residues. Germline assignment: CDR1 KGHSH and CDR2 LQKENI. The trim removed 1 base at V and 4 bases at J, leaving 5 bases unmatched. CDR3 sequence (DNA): TGTGCCAGCTCACCACGGGGGGACAGGGTTTACAATGAGCAGTTCTTC. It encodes CASSPRGDRVYNEQFF.

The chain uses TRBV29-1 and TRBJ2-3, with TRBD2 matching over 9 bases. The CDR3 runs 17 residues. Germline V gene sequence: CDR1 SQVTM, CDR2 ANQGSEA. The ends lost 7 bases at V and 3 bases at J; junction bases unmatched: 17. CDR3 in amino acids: CSGGRGREGLSTDTQYF. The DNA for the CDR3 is TGCAGCGGCGGGAGGGGGCGGGAGGGCCTAAGTACAGATACGCAGTATTTT.

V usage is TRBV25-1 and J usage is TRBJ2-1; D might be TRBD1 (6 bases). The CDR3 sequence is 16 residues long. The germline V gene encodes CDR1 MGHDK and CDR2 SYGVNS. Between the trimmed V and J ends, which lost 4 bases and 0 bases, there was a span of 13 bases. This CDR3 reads CASSGWGRSSYNEQFF. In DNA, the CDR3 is TGTGCCAGCAGTGGCTGGGGGCGGAGCTCCTACAATGAGCAGTTCTTC.

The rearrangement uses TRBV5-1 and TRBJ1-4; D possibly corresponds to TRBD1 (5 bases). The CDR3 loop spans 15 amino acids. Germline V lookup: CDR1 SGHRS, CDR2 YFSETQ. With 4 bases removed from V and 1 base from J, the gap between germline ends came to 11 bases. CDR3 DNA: TGCGCCAGCAGCCCTCAGGGTGTAACTAATGAAAAACTGTTTTTT. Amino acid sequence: CASSPQGVTNEKLFF. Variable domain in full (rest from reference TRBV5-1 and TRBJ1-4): KAGVTQTPRYLIKTRGQQVTLSCSPISGHRSVSWYQQTPGQGLQFLFEYFSETQRNKGNFPGRFSGRQFSNSRSEMNVSTLELGDSALYLCASSPQGVTNEKLFFGSGTQLSVL.

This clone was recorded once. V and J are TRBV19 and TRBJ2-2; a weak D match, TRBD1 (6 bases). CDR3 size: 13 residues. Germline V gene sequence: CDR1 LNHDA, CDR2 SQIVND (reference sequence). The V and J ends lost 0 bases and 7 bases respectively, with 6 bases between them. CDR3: CASSIEGGGELFF. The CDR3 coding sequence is TGTGCCAGTAGTATAGAAGGGGGCGGGGAGCTGTTTTTT.

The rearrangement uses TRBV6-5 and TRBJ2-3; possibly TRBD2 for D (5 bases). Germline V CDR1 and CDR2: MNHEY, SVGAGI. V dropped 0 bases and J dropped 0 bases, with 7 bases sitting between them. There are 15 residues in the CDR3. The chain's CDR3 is CASSYSEASTDTQYF. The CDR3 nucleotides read TGTGCCAGCAGTTACTCGGAGGCTAGCACAGATACGCAGTATTTT.

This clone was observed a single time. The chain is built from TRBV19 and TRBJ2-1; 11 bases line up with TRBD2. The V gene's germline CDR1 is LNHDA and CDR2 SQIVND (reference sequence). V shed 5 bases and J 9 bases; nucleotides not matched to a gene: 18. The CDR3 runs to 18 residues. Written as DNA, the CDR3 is TGTGCCAGTAGTGCCCGTGTGGGGACTAGCGGAGCCCGCAGTGAGCAGTTCTTC. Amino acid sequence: CASSARVGTSGARSEQFF.

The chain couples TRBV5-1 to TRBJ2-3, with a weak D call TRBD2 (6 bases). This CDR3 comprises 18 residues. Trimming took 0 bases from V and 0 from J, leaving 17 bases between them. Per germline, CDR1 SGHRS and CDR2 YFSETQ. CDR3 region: CASSLGALALTSTDTQYF. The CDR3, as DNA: TGCGCCAGCAGCTTGGGGGCTCTAGCGCTTACTAGCACAGATACGCAGTATTTT.

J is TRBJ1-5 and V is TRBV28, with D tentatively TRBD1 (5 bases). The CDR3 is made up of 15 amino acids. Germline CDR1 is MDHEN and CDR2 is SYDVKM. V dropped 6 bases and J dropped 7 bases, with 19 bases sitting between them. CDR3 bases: TGTGCCAGCAGCCCGGGGGGTAGCTTTGGCCAGCCCCAGCATTTT. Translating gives CASSPGGSFGQPQHF.

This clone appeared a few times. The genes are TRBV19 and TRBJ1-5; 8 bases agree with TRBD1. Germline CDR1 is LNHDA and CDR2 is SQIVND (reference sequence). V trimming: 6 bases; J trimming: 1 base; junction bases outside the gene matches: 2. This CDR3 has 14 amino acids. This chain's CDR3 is CASSRGRSNQPQHF. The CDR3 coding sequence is TGTGCCAGTAGCAGGGGGCGAAGCAATCAGCCCCAGCATTTT. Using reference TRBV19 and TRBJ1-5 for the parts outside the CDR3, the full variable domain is DGGITQSPKYLFRKEGQNVTLSCEQNLNHDAMYWYRQDPGQGLRLIYYSQIVNDFQKGDIAEGYSVSREKKESFPLTVTSAQKNPTAFYLCASSRGRSNQPQHFGDGTRLSIL.

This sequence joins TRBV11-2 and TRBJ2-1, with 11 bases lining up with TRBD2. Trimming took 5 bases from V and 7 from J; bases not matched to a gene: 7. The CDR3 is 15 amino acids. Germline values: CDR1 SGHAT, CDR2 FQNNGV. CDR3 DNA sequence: TGTGCCAGCAGCCTCTCTAGCGGGAGGTTAAATGAGCAGTTCTTC. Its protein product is CASSLSSGRLNEQFF.

This chain's CDR3 is CASSGSLYEQYF. The CDR3 DNA is TGTGCCAGCAGCGGGTCACTCTACGAGCAGTACTTC. The V and J genes are TRBV5-6 and TRBJ2-7; D ambiguous. Trimming cost V 4 bases and J 3 bases, with 8 bases left between them. CDR3 length: 12 residues. CDR1 is SGHDT, CDR2 YYEEEE, per germline.

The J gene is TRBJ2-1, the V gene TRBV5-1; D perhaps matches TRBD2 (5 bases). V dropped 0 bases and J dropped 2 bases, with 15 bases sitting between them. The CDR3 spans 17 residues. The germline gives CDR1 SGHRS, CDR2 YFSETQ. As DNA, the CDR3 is TGCGCCAGCAGCTTGGAGCTTGCGGAGGCCCCCTACAATGAGCAGTTCTTC. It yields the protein CASSLELAEAPYNEQFF.

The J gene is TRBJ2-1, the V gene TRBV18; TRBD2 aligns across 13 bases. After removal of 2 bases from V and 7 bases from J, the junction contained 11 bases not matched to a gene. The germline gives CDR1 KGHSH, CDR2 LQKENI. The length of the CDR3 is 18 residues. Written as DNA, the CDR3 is TGTGCCAGCTCACCAGGACTAGCGGGAGATAAAGAGGGAAATGAGCAGTTCTTC. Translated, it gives CASSPGLAGDKEGNEQFF.

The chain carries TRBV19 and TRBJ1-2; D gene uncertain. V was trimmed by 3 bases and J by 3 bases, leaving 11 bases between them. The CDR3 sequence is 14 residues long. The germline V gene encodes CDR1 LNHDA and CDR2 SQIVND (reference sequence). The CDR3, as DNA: TGTGCCAGTAGTATTGCGGGGTCGGACTATGGCTACACCTTC. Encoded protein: CASSIAGSDYGYTF.

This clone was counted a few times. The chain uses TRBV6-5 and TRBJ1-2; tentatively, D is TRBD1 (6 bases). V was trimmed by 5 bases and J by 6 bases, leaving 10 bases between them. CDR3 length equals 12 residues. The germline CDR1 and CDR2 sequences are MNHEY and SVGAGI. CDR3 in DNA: TGTGCCAGCAGTGTACAGGGCCATGGCTACACCTTC. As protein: CASSVQGHGYTF.